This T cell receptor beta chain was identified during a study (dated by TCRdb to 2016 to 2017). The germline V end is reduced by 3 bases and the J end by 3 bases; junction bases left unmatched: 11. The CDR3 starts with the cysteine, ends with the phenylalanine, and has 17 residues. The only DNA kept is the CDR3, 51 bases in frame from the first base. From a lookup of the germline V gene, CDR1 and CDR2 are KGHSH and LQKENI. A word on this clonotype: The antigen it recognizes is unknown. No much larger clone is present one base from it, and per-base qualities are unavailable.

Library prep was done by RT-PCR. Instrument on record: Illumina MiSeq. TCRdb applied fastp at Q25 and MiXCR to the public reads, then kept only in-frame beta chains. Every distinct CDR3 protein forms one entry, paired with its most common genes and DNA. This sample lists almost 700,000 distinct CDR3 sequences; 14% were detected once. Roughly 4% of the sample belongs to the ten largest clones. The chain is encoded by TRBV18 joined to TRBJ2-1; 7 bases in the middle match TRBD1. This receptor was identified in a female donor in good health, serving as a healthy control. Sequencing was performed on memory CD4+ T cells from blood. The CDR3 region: CASSPGTGERVYNEQFF. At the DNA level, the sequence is TGTGCCAGCTCACCCGGAACAGGGGAACGTGTCTACAATGAGCAGTTCTTC.